Below are 18 T cell receptor beta chains sequenced from a single sample in a study of shared clonotypes between healthy human individuals. This table comes from immunoSEQ multiplex PCR, and its TCRdb copy is limited to in-frame clones, with some not included. The repertoire holds 450,000 to 650,000 clones, with around 78% as singletons. Sequencing was carried out using PBMCs. These receptors were taken from a woman between 40 and 55 years old in good health. Some clones in this sample may be carry-over from other donors' samples.

This chain joins TRBV6-6 and TRBJ2-7; TRBD1 aligns across 12 bases. The CDR3 has 15 residues. CDR1 MNHNY and CDR2 SVGAGI come from the germline V gene (reference sequence). Trimming took 2 bases from V and 6 from J; bases not matched to a gene: 5. Written as DNA, the CDR3 is TGTGCCAGCAGTTACCCGGGACAGGGGGCGAGCGAGCAGTACTTC. It encodes CASSYPGQGASEQYF.

About this clone itself: A much larger clone differs by one base, so this may be a read error. The rearrangement uses TRBV28 and TRBJ2-5; weak D call: TRBD2 (6 bases). The DNA end favors TRBJ2-7, so the J call may be wrong. CDR1 and CDR2 (germline): MDHEN, SYDVKM. The length of the CDR3 is 15 residues. This CDR3 reads CASSLPGWRAYEQYF. In DNA form, the CDR3 reads TGTGCCAGCAGTTTGCCCGGCTGGAGGGCCTACGAGCAGTACTTC.

In its sample, this clone was seen once. The chain carries TRBV27 and TRBJ1-2; 7 bases match TRBD1. The CDR3 has 13 residues. The germline CDR1 and CDR2 sequences are MNHEY and SMNVEV (reference sequence). Trimming at V came to 1 base and at J to 8 bases, leaving 4 bases not matched to a gene. The CDR3: CASSLYRGQGYTF. CDR3 bases: TGTGCCAGCAGTTTATACAGGGGCCAGGGCTACACCTTC.

The chain joins TRBV9 to TRBJ2-6; unclear D gene. Germline V lookup: CDR1 SGDLS, CDR2 YYNGEE. CDR3 length: 15 residues. The germline V and J ends were trimmed by 2 bases and 0 bases, with 6 bases remaining between them. The CDR3 DNA reads TGTGCCAGCAGCGTGTTGCGCTCTGGGGCCAACGTCCTGACTTTC. Its translation is CASSVLRSGANVLTF.

The chain recombines TRBV7-2 with TRBJ1-2; no reliable D call. The CDR3 extends over 13 amino acids. V dropped 2 bases and J dropped 8 bases, with 12 bases sitting between them. CDR1 is SGHTA, CDR2 FQGNSA, per germline. In nucleotides, the CDR3 is TGTGCCAGCAGCTTACGGCGAGGAGAAGGCTACACCTTC. Amino acids: CASSLRRGEGYTF.

This clone has more than one count but fewer than ten. For the CDR3, the DNA is TGTGCCAGTACGGACAGACCGGCCTACAATGAGCAGTTCTTC. Protein product: CASTDRPAYNEQFF. The chain joins TRBV27 to TRBJ2-1; D possibly corresponds to TRBD1 (6 bases). V was shortened by 9 bases and J by 2 bases, with 14 bases between the two germline ends. CDR1 and CDR2 from the germline V gene are MNHEY and SMNVEV (reference sequence). This CDR3 comprises 14 residues.

This rearrangement joins TRBV10-3 to TRBJ2-2, with 9 bases matching TRBD1. Germline CDR1 reads ENHRY; CDR2 reads SYGVKD. The CDR3 length is 17 residues. Trimming took 6 bases from V and 1 from J; bases not matched to a gene: 9. The CDR3: CAIRPTGGIRNTGELFF. CDR3 nucleotides: TGTGCCATCAGGCCGACAGGGGGTATTCGGAACACCGGGGAGCTGTTTTTT.

The chain joins TRBV5-1 to TRBJ2-7; D might be TRBD1 (6 bases). The CDR3 is 13 residues long. Per the germline V gene, CDR1 is SGHRS and CDR2 is YFSETQ. Trimming pared 0 bases from V and 5 bases from J, leaving 9 bases between. CDR3 protein: CASSLGYRDEQYF. The CDR3 DNA reads as TGCGCCAGCAGCTTGGGTTACAGGGACGAGCAGTACTTC.

This clone was recorded a few times. The V and J genes are TRBV19 and TRBJ1-1, with TRBD1 matching 7 bases. The CDR3 runs 16 residues. Germline CDR1 is LNHDA and CDR2 is SQIVND (reference sequence). V was clipped by 3 bases and J by 4 bases; unmatched bases: 11. CDR3 loop: CASSIRAGTERTEAFF. The CDR3 DNA sequence: TGTGCCAGTAGTATTAGGGCCGGGACAGAGCGCACTGAAGCTTTCTTT.

The chain is built from TRBV7-8 and TRBJ1-5, with D tentatively TRBD1 (6 bases). Trimming took 6 bases from V and 9 from J, leaving 15 bases between them. The CDR3 is made up of 13 amino acids. Germline V gene data show CDR1 as SGHVS and CDR2 as FQNEAQ. The CDR3 spells CASRDRGVGPQHF. Here the CDR3 DNA reads TGTGCCAGCAGGGATAGGGGGGTAGGGCCCCAGCATTTT.

J is TRBJ2-1 and V is TRBV7-8, with TRBD1 matching 11 bases. J lost 9 bases, V lost 3 bases, and 7 bases had no gene match. The germline gives CDR1 SGHVS, CDR2 FQNEAQ. The length of the CDR3 is 15 residues. The chain's CDR3 is CASSLRDRGDREQFF. CDR3 sequence (DNA): TGTGCCAGCAGCTTGAGGGACAGGGGGGATCGTGAGCAGTTCTTC. Full variable domain (rest looked up from reference TRBV7-8 and TRBJ2-1): GAGVSQSPRYKVAKRGQDVALRCDPISGHVSLFWYQQALGQGPEFLTYFQNEAQLDKSGLPSDRFFAERPEGSVSTLKIQRTQQEDSAVYLCASSLRDRGDREQFFGPGTRLTVL.

This sequence joins TRBV30 and TRBJ2-2; no clear D gene. Between the trimmed V and J ends, which lost 0 bases and 8 bases, there was a span of 10 bases. The CDR3 covers 13 residues. The V gene's germline CDR1 is GTSNPN and CDR2 SVGIG (reference sequence). The chain's CDR3 is CAWSVFGLGELFF. For the CDR3, the DNA is TGTGCCTGGAGTGTATTCGGGTTGGGGGAGCTGTTTTTT.

The rearrangement links TRBV11-2 to TRBJ2-7; TRBD2 matches 10 bases. Germline CDR1 reads SGHAT; CDR2 reads FQNNGV. This CDR3 contains 18 residues. Losses at the gene ends were 0 bases for V and 0 bases for J; bases not matched to a gene: 8. The CDR3 sequence is CASSLDQGLAAISYEQYF. Here the CDR3 DNA reads TGTGCCAGCAGCTTAGATCAAGGACTAGCGGCTATCTCCTACGAGCAGTACTTC.

The chain uses TRBV7-3 and TRBJ2-2; D is unclear. Germline V CDR1 and CDR2: SGHTA, FQGTGA. The CDR3 runs to 14 residues. Trimming removed 1 base from V and 4 bases from J, with 7 bases in between. The CDR3 protein is CASSLKSSTGELFF. Written as DNA, the CDR3 is TGTGCCAGCAGCTTAAAGTCCAGCACCGGGGAGCTGTTTTTT.

V gene TRBV14 combines with J gene TRBJ2-4; no firm D call. The V gene's germline CDR1 is SGHDN and CDR2 FVKESK. Trimming left V 5 bases short and J 0 bases short, with 17 bases between. CDR3 length: 17 amino acids. The CDR3 reads CASSKSRQALAKNIQYF. The CDR3 DNA reads as TGTGCCAGCAGCAAGTCGCGGCAGGCCCTAGCCAAAAACATTCAGTACTTC.

Only a few counts were recorded for this clone. The chain is built from TRBV18 and TRBJ1-1; D is undetermined. The V and J ends lost 3 bases and 6 bases respectively, with 11 bases between them. Per the germline V gene, CDR1 is KGHSH and CDR2 is LQKENI. CDR3 length: 13 residues. CDR3 DNA sequence: TGTGCCAGCTCACCGGCGGCTGACGCTGAAGCTTTCTTT. It translates to CASSPAADAEAFF.

CDR3 protein: CASSGGLGEQYF. The CDR3 DNA reads as TGCGCCAGCAGCGGCGGACTGGGCGAGCAGTACTTC. The chain is built from TRBV5-1 and TRBJ2-7; D may be TRBD2 (5 bases). The CDR3 length is 12 residues. CDR1 SGHRS and CDR2 YFSETQ come from the germline V gene. The V and J ends lost 4 bases and 6 bases respectively, with 11 bases between them. The entire variable domain, with the rest obtained from reference TRBV5-1 and TRBJ2-7, is as follows: KAGVTQTPRYLIKTRGQQVTLSCSPISGHRSVSWYQQTPGQGLQFLFEYFSETQRNKGNFPGRFSGRQFSNSRSEMNVSTLELGDSALYLCASSGGLGEQYFGPGTRLTVT.

The V and J genes are TRBV29-1 and TRBJ2-1; 9 bases are a match to TRBD2. V lost 7 bases to trimming and J lost 6 bases; unmatched junction nucleotides: 10. The CDR3 is made up of 14 amino acids. Germline values: CDR1 SQVTM, CDR2 ANQGSEA. The CDR3 sequence: CSGYRREGGNEQFF. The CDR3 DNA follows: TGCAGCGGCTACCGGCGGGAGGGCGGCAATGAGCAGTTCTTC.